The 25 T cell receptor beta chains listed next were all sequenced from one sample in a study of blood T cells in healthy people across ages. A J-beta primer mix and a sample-barcoded 5' primer were used in a second PCR of about 6 to 12 cycles. TCRdb fed the 5' RACE reads into MiXCR, producing one record per CDR3 protein. The profile covers 600,000 to 900,000 distinct CDR3 sequences, with roughly 24% appearing a single time and approximately 2.9% taken by the ten largest. The sample was also reused in another study, on T cells of mothers and their children.

The sample taken for sequencing was blood. All receptors come from a boy aged 5-17 years in good health.

This sequence joins TRBV5-1 and TRBJ2-1; D is ambiguous. Germline CDR1 is SGHRS and CDR2 is YFSETQ. V dropped 0 bases and J dropped 8 bases, with 12 bases sitting between them. The CDR3 covers 14 residues. CDR3 DNA: TGCGCCAGCAGCTTGGGACTCCCTGCGGATGAGCAGTTCTTC. This codes for CASSLGLPADEQFF.

The chain has TRBV30 and TRBJ2-7; either TRBD1 or TRBD2 may supply D (5 bases each). The CDR3 runs 14 residues. Germline values: CDR1 GTSNPN, CDR2 SVGIG (reference sequence). V was clipped by 3 bases and J by 0 bases, with 12 bases between them. The CDR3 sequence is CAWRGAGSSYEQYF. CDR3 in DNA: TGTGCCTGGAGAGGGGCAGGGAGCTCCTACGAGCAGTACTTC.

The rearrangement uses TRBV7-2 and TRBJ2-3; 14 bases match TRBD2. CDR1 and CDR2 (germline): SGHTA, FQGNSA. V shed 3 bases and J 6 bases; nucleotides not matched to a gene: 5. CDR3 length: 16 residues. The CDR3 here is CASSFRLAGGPDTQYF. Here the CDR3 DNA reads TGTGCCAGCAGCTTCCGACTAGCGGGGGGGCCGGATACGCAGTATTTT.

V usage is TRBV14 and J usage is TRBJ2-7; 7 nucleotides match TRBD2. The ends lost 4 bases at V and 5 bases at J; junction bases unmatched: 11. Germline CDR1 and CDR2: SGHDN and FVKESK. The CDR3 has 15 amino acids. The CDR3 DNA sequence: TGTGCCAGCAGCCTACCCGGGACTACATATAACGAGCAGTACTTC. It translates to CASSLPGTTYNEQYF. The entire variable domain, with the rest obtained from reference TRBV14 and TRBJ2-7, is as follows: EAGVTQFPSHSVIEKGQTVTLRCDPISGHDNLYWYRRVMGKEIKFLLHFVKESKQDESGMPNNRFLAERTGGTYSTLKVQPAELEDSGVYFCASSLPGTTYNEQYFGPGTRLTVT.

The chain joins TRBV6-6 to TRBJ1-4; D is undetermined. Per the germline V gene, CDR1 is MNHNY and CDR2 is SVGAGI (reference sequence). With 5 bases removed from V and 4 bases from J, the gap between germline ends came to 8 bases. This CDR3 has 13 residues. DNA for the CDR3: TGTGCCAGCAGTAGTCGGAATAATGAAAAACTGTTTTTT. This sequence encodes CASSSRNNEKLFF.

The chain uses TRBV28 and TRBJ1-1; 7 bases map to TRBD1. Per germline, CDR1 MDHEN and CDR2 SYDVKM. This CDR3 has 14 residues. V shed 6 bases and J 1 base; nucleotides not matched to a gene: 5. This chain's CDR3 is CASRPDRENTEAFF. In DNA, the CDR3 is TGTGCCAGCAGGCCTGACAGGGAGAACACTGAAGCTTTCTTT.

CDR3 sequence (DNA): TGTGCCAGCAGCCCCGGCATCGGGAATGAGCAGTTCTTC. This translates into CASSPGIGNEQFF. This sequence joins TRBV3-1 and TRBJ2-1; D gene ambiguous. This CDR3 is 13 amino acids long. Germline CDR1 reads LGHDT; CDR2 reads YNNKEL (reference sequence). Trimming pared 4 bases from V and 7 bases from J, leaving 11 bases between.

This clonotype was seen a handful of times. The chain combines TRBV20-1 with TRBJ1-2, with 7 bases aligning to TRBD1. Looked up from germline, CDR1 is DFQATT and CDR2 is SNEGSKA (reference sequence). With 2 bases clipped from V and 3 bases from J, the junction kept 3 bases outside the gene matches. The CDR3 loop spans 13 amino acids. The CDR3 is CSARKGTDYGYTF. CDR3 coding DNA: TGCAGTGCTAGAAAGGGGACAGACTATGGCTACACCTTC.

The gene calls are TRBV6-5 and TRBJ2-2; 8 bases align to TRBD2. Germline values: CDR1 MNHEY, CDR2 SVGAGI. The CDR3 extends over 17 amino acids. The V and J ends lost 2 bases and 3 bases, in that order; junction bases with no gene match: 8. CDR3 residues: CASSYVASGSYTGELFF. DNA for the CDR3: TGTGCCAGCAGTTACGTTGCTAGCGGGTCCTACACCGGGGAGCTGTTTTTT.

V usage is TRBV5-1 and J usage is TRBJ2-1, with D tentatively TRBD1 or TRBD2 (6 bases each). The CDR3 has 12 amino acids. Germline CDR1 and CDR2: SGHRS and YFSETQ. Trimming removed 4 bases from V and 10 bases from J, with 12 bases in between. CDR3: CASSLPGAEQFF. For the CDR3, the DNA is TGCGCCAGCAGCCTTCCGGGGGCCGAGCAGTTCTTC. Full variable domain (remainder filled in from reference TRBV5-1 and TRBJ2-1): KAGVTQTPRYLIKTRGQQVTLSCSPISGHRSVSWYQQTPGQGLQFLFEYFSETQRNKGNFPGRFSGRQFSNSRSEMNVSTLELGDSALYLCASSLPGAEQFFGPGTRLTVL.

This chain joins TRBV28 and TRBJ2-7; TRBD2 matches 11 bases. Germline V gene lookup returns CDR1 MDHEN and CDR2 SYDVKM. Unmatched junction bases numbered 10, after V lost 3 bases and J lost 6 bases. The CDR3 contains 16 residues. The CDR3 DNA is TGTGCCAGCAGTTTCGCTGGACGTCTAGCGGGAGGCGAGCAGTACTTC. It yields the protein CASSFAGRLAGGEQYF.

CDR3 bases: TGTGCCAGCAGCTTAGGTTGGGAATACGAGCAGTACTTC. It codes for CASSLGWEYEQYF. J is TRBJ2-7 and V is TRBV7-2; no definite D call. The length of the CDR3 is 13 residues. The germline CDR1 and CDR2 sequences are SGHTA and FQGNSA. The ends were cut back, 1 base at V and 4 bases at J, with 8 bases in the middle.

In its sample, this clonotype was seen a few times. The V gene is TRBV20-1, the J gene TRBJ1-2, with D possibly matching TRBD1 (6 bases). CDR3 length: 13 residues. Trimming took off 0 bases at V and 4 bases at J, with 9 bases between the two ends. CDR1 is DFQATT and CDR2 is SNEGSKA in the germline V gene (reference sequence). The CDR3 sequence is CSAREQGSYGYTF. CDR3 bases: TGCAGTGCTAGAGAGCAGGGGTCCTATGGCTACACCTTC.

The rearrangement uses TRBV28 and TRBJ2-1; 8 nucleotides align to TRBD1. The DNA end lines up better with TRBJ2-7; the J call may be wrong. Germline CDR1 reads MDHEN; CDR2 reads SYDVKM. This CDR3 spans 14 amino acids. CDR3 coding DNA: TGTGCCAGCACCTCCGGGACAGGATCCTACGAGCAGTACTTC. It yields the protein CASTSGTGSYEQYF.

This clonotype was observed a handful of times. CDR3 loop: CAWSPLSSNTGELFF. The CDR3 DNA sequence: TGTGCCTGGAGCCCCCTCAGTTCGAACACCGGGGAGCTGTTTTTT. The genes are TRBV30 and TRBJ2-2; no clear D. CDR3 size: 15 residues. From germline, CDR1 is GTSNPN and CDR2 SVGIG (reference sequence). Deletions cut 3 bases from V and 0 bases from J, with 11 bases between.

The rearrangement links TRBV29-1 to TRBJ1-1, with D possibly TRBD1 on 6 matching bases. The CDR3 has 10 amino acids. The germline V gene has CDR1 SQVTM and CDR2 ANQGSEA. V gave up 7 bases and J gave up 7 bases, with 10 bases separating them. The CDR3 spells CSGGQNEAFF. The CDR3 DNA is TGCAGCGGGGGGCAGAATGAAGCTTTCTTT.

This clonotype was seen only a few times. V and J are TRBV3-1 and TRBJ1-1, with D uncertain. Germline CDR1 LGHDT, CDR2 YNNKEL (reference sequence). The CDR3 length is 15 residues. V was shortened by 5 bases and J by 0 bases, with 13 bases between the two germline ends. CDR3: CASSSFGQVNTEAFF. The CDR3 DNA reads as TGTGCCAGCAGCTCGTTTGGGCAGGTGAACACTGAAGCTTTCTTT.

The chain recombines TRBV6-1 with TRBJ1-2; perhaps TRBD1 as D (5 bases). Germline V gene data show CDR1 as MNHNS and CDR2 as SASEGT. CDR3 length: 16 amino acids. The germline V and J ends were trimmed by 0 bases and 4 bases, with 15 bases remaining between them. The CDR3 spells CASSEALLGPFYGYTF. The CDR3 bases are TGTGCCAGCAGTGAAGCGCTTCTGGGACCCTTCTATGGCTACACCTTC.

This clonotype was detected only a few times. This chain joins TRBV7-2 and TRBJ2-1; 11 nucleotides align to TRBD2. The junction had 5 bases not matched to a gene; V was cut back by 5 bases and J by 5 bases. The CDR3 has 15 residues. Germline-derived CDR1 and CDR2 are SGHTA and FQGNSA. As DNA, the CDR3 is TGTGCCAGCAGCCAGACTAGCGGGGTCCACAATGAGCAGTTCTTC. Translation gives CASSQTSGVHNEQFF.

The V gene is TRBV29-1, the J gene TRBJ1-1; 11 nucleotides align to TRBD1. Germline V gene sequence: CDR1 SQVTM, CDR2 ANQGSEA. After removal of 7 bases from V and 1 base from J, the junction contained 5 bases not matched to a gene. The length of the CDR3 is 14 residues. The CDR3 coding sequence is TGCAGCGGGACAGGGGGCGAGGAGAACACTGAAGCTTTCTTT. Protein sequence: CSGTGGEENTEAFF.

The chain carries TRBV3-1 and TRBJ1-2; the D is unclear. CDR1 and CDR2 from the germline V gene are LGHDT and YNNKEL (reference sequence). CDR3 size: 15 residues. The ends were cut back, 0 bases at V and 4 bases at J, with 12 bases in the middle. Written as DNA, the CDR3 is TGTGCCAGCAGCCAAGATTGGGCAGCCCTCTATGGCTACACCTTC. Translating gives CASSQDWAALYGYTF.

V usage is TRBV6-2 or TRBV6-3 and J usage is TRBJ2-7, with 8 bases matching TRBD2. The CDR3 consists of 15 residues. V shed 2 bases and J 2 bases; nucleotides not matched to a gene: 5. Germline V lookup: CDR1 MNHEY, CDR2 SVGEGT. CDR3 residues: CASSYRASGPYEQYF. CDR3 coding DNA: TGTGCCAGCAGTTACCGGGCTAGCGGGCCCTACGAGCAGTACTTC.

This clonotype has only a few counts. The chain uses TRBV20-1 and TRBJ2-3; 7 bases align to TRBD2. The CDR3 runs 12 residues. CDR1 and CDR2 from the germline V gene are DFQATT and SNEGSKA (reference sequence). CDR3 amino acids: CARGESTDTQYF. In DNA form, the CDR3 reads TGCGCTCGGGGGGAGAGCACAGATACGCAGTATTTT.

This clonotype was seen a handful of times. CDR3 DNA sequence: TGCGCCAGCAGCCAAGAGCAGACCCGGGGGTACTATGGCTACACCTTC. This codes for CASSQEQTRGYYGYTF. The V and J genes are TRBV4-1 and TRBJ1-2; TRBD1 might be the D (5 bases). In germline, CDR1 is MGHRA, CDR2 YSYEKL. The CDR3 contains 16 residues. V shed 0 bases and J shed 3 bases, with 14 bases lying between them.

This chain uses TRBV5-1 with TRBJ2-1; D not certain. Germline CDR1 reads SGHRS; CDR2 reads YFSETQ. The CDR3 consists of 14 residues. Between the trimmed V and J ends, which lost 2 bases and 11 bases, there was a span of 17 bases. The CDR3 DNA reads TGCGCCAGCAGCTTTCAGACTTCTCCAATTCAGCAGTTCTTC. Protein: CASSFQTSPIQQFF.